A single sample is the source of the 6 T cell receptor beta chains below, sequenced in a study of T cells in Graves' hyperthyroidism and ophthalmopathy. TCR beta CDR3 regions were amplified from RNA transcripts. First-round RT-PCR targeting the TCR CDR3 was performed with the HTBI primer set. Each CDR3 protein is one row after TCRdb ran MiXCR on the multiplex PCR reads. Altogether 150,000 to 200,000 distinct CDR3 sequences are present, 15% to 20% being singletons, with the ten largest covering roughly 32%. The source material was blood. These receptors were obtained from a woman in her 50s with Graves' hyperthyroidism.

This clonotype occurred many times. The chain joins TRBV7-8 to TRBJ1-3; possible D gene TRBD1, 5 bases. V was pared by 5 bases and J by 1 base, with 9 bases between. Germline-derived CDR1 and CDR2 are SGHVS and FQNEAQ. The CDR3 runs 14 residues. CDR3 coding DNA: TGTGCCAGCAGCCCCAGGGTATCTGGAAACACCATATATTTT. It codes for CASSPRVSGNTIYF.

The table lists this clonotype with a count of one. The chain links TRBV6-2 or TRBV6-3 to TRBJ2-1; D gene uncertain. The CDR3 runs 13 residues. V was cut by 4 bases and J by 8 bases, with 12 bases left in between. CDR1 is MNHEY, CDR2 SVGEGT, per germline. CDR3 nucleotides: TGTGCCAGCAGTTTGTCCCCGACCCATGAGCAGTTCTTC. Translating gives CASSLSPTHEQFF.

This clonotype was seen repeatedly, ten times or more. The gene calls are TRBV7-2 and TRBJ1-4; D is undetermined. Germline CDR1 reads SGHTA; CDR2 reads FQGNSA. V was trimmed by 2 bases and J by 0 bases, leaving 4 bases between them. The CDR3 totals 14 residues. CDR3 sequence reads: CASSLSATNEKLFF. Written as DNA, the CDR3 is TGTGCCAGCAGCTTAAGTGCAACTAATGAAAAACTGTTTTTT.

In this sample, this clonotype turned up many times. The V and J genes are TRBV20-1 and TRBJ2-5; 9 bases agree with TRBD1. This CDR3 contains 15 residues. Losses at the gene ends were 2 bases for V and 4 bases for J; bases not matched to a gene: 8. From germline, CDR1 is DFQATT and CDR2 SNEGSKA (reference sequence). CDR3 amino acids: CSARSPTGGGETQYF. The CDR3 DNA reads TGCAGTGCTAGAAGCCCGACAGGGGGGGGAGAGACCCAGTACTTC.

This chain connects TRBV12-3 or TRBV12-4 to TRBJ2-5; 14 nucleotides agree with TRBD2. V lost 4 bases to trimming and J lost 3 bases; unmatched junction nucleotides: 1. The CDR3 extends over 15 amino acids. CDR3 bases: TGTGCCAGCAGTTCGGGACTAGCGGGAGAAGAGACCCAGTACTTC. Its translation is CASSSGLAGEETQYF.

This clonotype was found many times. The chain carries TRBV15 and TRBJ2-7; the D is unclear. CDR1 LNHNV and CDR2 YYDKDF come from the germline V gene (reference sequence). The CDR3 is made up of 14 amino acids. The V gene lost 0 bases and the J gene lost 4 bases, with 10 bases spanning the gap. The CDR3 reads CATSRDLGLYEQYF. CDR3 DNA sequence: TGTGCCACCAGCAGAGACCTCGGTCTTTACGAGCAGTACTTC.